The sequence of this TCR beta chain was determined in a study of blood T cell repertoires in COVID-19. The overall study: Acute-phase and convalescent COVID-19 samples originated in the United States, Italy and Spain. PBMCs, B-cell-depleted T cells, or T cells were the source of the cDNA or gDNA that made up the material.

Note on this clone: The sample contains more than one DNA sequence encoding this CDR3.

CDR1 is MDHEN and CDR2 is SYDVKM in the germline V gene. This CDR3 region has 14 residues. Trimming left V 2 bases short and J 0 bases short, with 8 bases between. Clones were sequenced by immunoSEQ multiplex PCR, and TCRdb holds only the in-frame ones, with some missing. The data contain some 370,000 clones, around 90% of them singletons. The source of this sequence is a man aged 18 to 29 with active or convalescent COVID-19. The source material was peripheral blood. The chain uses TRBV28 and TRBJ2-7; D is perhaps TRBD1 (6 bases). DNA of the CDR3: TGTGCCAGCAGTTTAGGGGGCGCCTCCTACGAGCAGTACTTC. Protein product: CASSLGGASYEQYF.